This entry lists 9 T cell receptor beta chains sequenced from one sample in a study of control samples from healthy donors and cancer patients. Clones were sequenced by immunoSEQ multiplex PCR, and TCRdb holds only the in-frame ones, with some missing. The sample has more than 95,000 clones, over 90% seen once. Sequencing used blood. Receptors originate from a man aged 25-45 years in good health.

The chain combines TRBV18 with TRBJ1-2; the D gene is possibly TRBD1 (5 bases). This CDR3 is built from 14 residues. Looked up from germline, CDR1 is KGHSH and CDR2 is LQKENI. Trimming removed 3 bases at V and 7 bases at J, with 15 bases between. The CDR3 here is CASSPDQGIGGYTF. The CDR3 DNA reads as TGTGCCAGCTCACCCGACCAGGGTATTGGTGGCTACACCTTC.

The chain couples TRBV27 to TRBJ1-2; a weak D match, TRBD1 (6 bases). The V and J ends lost 2 bases and 3 bases respectively, with 10 bases between them. Looked up from germline, CDR1 is MNHEY and CDR2 is SMNVEV (reference sequence). This CDR3 comprises 14 residues. The CDR3 sequence is CASSLRGEDYGYTF. CDR3 sequence (DNA): TGTGCCAGCAGTTTAAGGGGGGAGGACTATGGCTACACCTTC.

In nucleotides, the CDR3 is TGTGCCAGCAGCTTAGGGACTGGGGGGTACGAGCAGTACTTC. Translated, it gives CASSLGTGGYEQYF. The gene calls are TRBV11-2 and TRBJ2-7; TRBD2 might be the D (6 bases). Trimming left V 1 base short and J 4 bases short, with 11 bases between. The germline gives CDR1 SGHAT, CDR2 FQNNGV. There are 14 residues in the CDR3.

The V gene is TRBV7-2, the J gene TRBJ1-1; D is possibly TRBD1 (6 bases). This CDR3 is 13 amino acids long. The germline V and J ends were trimmed by 9 bases and 9 bases, with 20 bases remaining between them. Germline CDR1 SGHTA, CDR2 FQGNSA. CDR3 DNA: TGTGCCAGTACGAAACTTAGGACAGACCAAGCTTTCTTT. This codes for CASTKLRTDQAFF.

This chain connects TRBV19 to TRBJ1-5; unclear D gene. Germline CDR1 is LNHDA and CDR2 is SQIVND (reference sequence). Trimming pared 10 bases from V and 5 bases from J, leaving 15 bases between. This CDR3 spans 13 amino acids. Written as DNA, the CDR3 is TGTGCCACCCAAAGTCGGGTTTATCAGCCCCAGCATTTT. Its translation: CATQSRVYQPQHF.

The chain couples TRBV29-1 to TRBJ2-3; D might be TRBD1 or TRBD2, each matching 6 bases. Trimming shortened V by 7 bases and J by 0 bases, and 11 bases separated the two germline ends. CDR1 and CDR2 from the germline V gene are SQVTM and ANQGSEA. The CDR3 loop spans 13 amino acids. The CDR3 sequence: CSAEGGSTDTQYF. DNA of the CDR3: TGCAGCGCCGAGGGGGGTAGCACAGATACGCAGTATTTT.

The chain combines TRBV24-1 with TRBJ1-5; 8 nucleotides agree with TRBD1. The germline gives CDR1 KGHDR, CDR2 SFDVKD. CDR3 length: 21 residues. The J segment lost 0 bases and the V segment lost 0 bases, leaving 15 bases of the junction unmatched. CDR3 DNA: TGTGCCACCAGTGATTTGCAAGGGGCAGGGGGCCTCCCGTATAGCAATCAGCCCCAGCATTTT. It translates to CATSDLQGAGGLPYSNQPQHF.

This chain joins TRBV3-1 (or the pseudogene TRBV3-2) and TRBJ2-7, with TRBD2 identical over 8 bases. CDR3 length: 13 residues. Germline CDR1 is LGHDT and CDR2 is YNNKEL (reference sequence). V lost 3 bases, J lost 2 bases, and 0 bases stayed unmatched. The CDR3 region is CASSQRGAYEQYV. CDR3 nucleotide sequence: TGTGCCAGCAGCCAGCGGGGGGCCTACGAGCAGTACGTC.

The chain uses TRBV16 and TRBJ1-2; TRBD1 might be the D (6 bases). From germline, CDR1 is KGHSY and CDR2 FQNENV. Trimming stripped 3 bases from V and 4 bases from J, with 12 bases between. CDR3 length: 14 amino acids. CDR3 bases: TGTGCCAGCAGCCAGGACAGCCCTTCCTATGGCTACACCTTC. Translation: CASSQDSPSYGYTF.